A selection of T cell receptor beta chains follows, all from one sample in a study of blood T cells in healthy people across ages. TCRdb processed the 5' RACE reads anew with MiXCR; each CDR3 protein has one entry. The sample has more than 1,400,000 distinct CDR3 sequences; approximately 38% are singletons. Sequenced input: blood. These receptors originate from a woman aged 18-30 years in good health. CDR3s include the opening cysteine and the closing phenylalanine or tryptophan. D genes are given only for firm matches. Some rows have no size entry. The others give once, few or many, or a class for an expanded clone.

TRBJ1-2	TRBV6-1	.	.	CASSEAQRTWNGYTF	TGTGCCAGCAGTGAAGCGCAGAGGACGTGGAATGGCTACACCTTC
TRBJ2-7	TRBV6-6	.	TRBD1	CASSYPRDRGYEQYF	TGTGCCAGCAGTTACCCCCGGGACAGGGGCTACGAGCAGTACTTC
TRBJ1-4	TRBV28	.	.	CASSPRTLPNEKLFF	TGTGCCAGCAGTCCCCGGACATTGCCTAATGAAAAACTGTTTTTT
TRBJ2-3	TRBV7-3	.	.	CASSLQNTDTQYF	TGTGCCAGCAGCTTACAGAACACAGATACGCAGTATTTT
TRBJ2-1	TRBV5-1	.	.	CTSGSGRLKDNEQFF	TGCACCAGCGGGTCAGGACGCTTAAAGGACAATGAGCAGTTCTTC
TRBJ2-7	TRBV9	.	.	CASSPQGRSYEQYF	TGTGCCAGCAGCCCGCAGGGACGGTCCTACGAGCAGTACTTC
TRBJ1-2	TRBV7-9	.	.	CASGPVGGYGYTF	TGTGCCAGCGGCCCGGTAGGAGGGTACGGCTACACCTTC
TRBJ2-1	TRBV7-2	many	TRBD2	CASSLSSGVYNEQFF	TGTGCCAGCAGCTTATCTAGCGGGGTATACAATGAGCAGTTCTTC
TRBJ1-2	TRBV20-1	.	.	CSAMGSVNYGYTF	TGCAGTGCTATGGGGTCGGTGAACTATGGCTACACCTTC
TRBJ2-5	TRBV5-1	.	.	CASRSRGGNEQYF	TGCGCCAGCCGGAGTAGGGGGGGCAATGAGCAGTACTTC
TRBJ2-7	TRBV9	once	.	CASSFTTGTLGYNEQYF	TGTGCCAGCAGCTTCACCACCGGCACTTTAGGCTACAATGAGCAGTACTTC
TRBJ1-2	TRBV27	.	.	CASSLATGGYGYTF	TGTGCCAGCAGTTTAGCAACGGGTGGCTATGGCTACACCTTC
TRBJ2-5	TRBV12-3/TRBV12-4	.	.	CASTDKPFGQPRGETQYF	TGTGCCAGCACTGATAAGCCTTTCGGCCAGCCCCGCGGGGAGACCCAGTACTTC
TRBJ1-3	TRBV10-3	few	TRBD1	CATRGAGSSGNTIYF	TGTGCCACCAGGGGGGCTGGATCATCTGGAAACACCATATATTTT